Listed below are T cell receptor beta chains from one sample, sequenced in a study of OX40 agonist ivuxolimab in advanced cancers. TCRdb keeps only in-frame clones here, not all; method: immunoSEQ multiplex PCR. The table has more than 25,000 clones, 83% seen once. Source: CD4+ or CD8+ T cells sorted from blood, taken in a trial of the OX40 agonist ivuxolimab. The receptors were gathered from an adult with an advanced solid tumor such as melanoma, head and neck, liver or kidney cancer. CDR3s include the opening cysteine and the closing phenylalanine or tryptophan. Each record gives: D gene, clone size, V gene, CDR3 protein. The D gene is left open where the match is weak. Clone size is stated in some rows and not others, as once, few, many or a class when expanded.

D: NA; size: once; V: TRBV27; CDR3: CASSWKDTSYEQYF
D: NA; size: medium-sized; V: TRBV5-4; CDR3: CASSLGGSNQPQHF
D: NA; size: NA; V: TRBV6-5; CDR3: CASSYHPDLMNTEAFF
D: TRBD1; size: few; V: TRBV7-9; CDR3: CASSLGTGNNYGYTF
D: TRBD1; size: NA; V: TRBV10-3; CDR3: CAIRGETGSTNYEQYF
D: NA; size: NA; V: TRBV5-6; CDR3: CASSLGGYYEQYF
D: NA; size: NA; V: TRBV27; CDR3: CASLSWGAGYTF
D: NA; size: NA; V: TRBV10-3; CDR3: CAIFQTRNYGYTF
D: TRBD2; size: NA; V: TRBV7-8; CDR3: CASSLTSGGAYEQYF
D: NA; size: once; V: TRBV2; CDR3: CASSEWASDEQYF
D: NA; size: NA; V: TRBV27; CDR3: CASSLSINSPLHF
D: NA; size: NA; V: TRBV7-6; CDR3: CASSLVNWLTNTEAFF
D: NA; size: NA; V: TRBV5-5; CDR3: CASSFRAGPYEQYF
D: TRBD2; size: NA; V: TRBV4-1; CDR3: CASSQSWRAGGPTDTQYF
D: NA; size: NA; V: TRBV6-5; CDR3: CASRVVSSGNTIYF
D: NA; size: medium-sized; V: TRBV19; CDR3: CASSRHPDGRETQYF
D: TRBD1; size: once; V: TRBV6-5; CDR3: CASRDRGNGYTF
D: NA; size: NA; V: TRBV19; CDR3: CASSSRDSSYEQYF
D: NA; size: NA; V: TRBV6-5; CDR3: CASSSTEYNSPLHF
D: TRBD2; size: NA; V: TRBV18; CDR3: CASSPPSGGDNEQFF
D: NA; size: medium-sized; V: TRBV10-1; CDR3: CASRPDGNTDTQYF
D: NA; size: NA; V: TRBV7-6; CDR3: CASSSVGVEQYF
D: NA; size: NA; V: TRBV6-5; CDR3: CASSYREGWNTEAFF
D: NA; size: NA; V: TRBV6-5; CDR3: CASSYWPGDTGELFF
D: NA; size: NA; V: TRBV19; CDR3: CASSIDLEYMDGYTF
D: NA; size: NA; V: TRBV6-4; CDR3: CASSRLGTDTQYF
D: TRBD2; size: NA; V: TRBV6-6; CDR3: CASSYLAGGQTQYF
D: NA; size: NA; V: TRBV27; CDR3: CASSWPGITDTQYF
D: NA; size: NA; V: TRBV7-8; CDR3: CASSLGLKGTYQPQHF